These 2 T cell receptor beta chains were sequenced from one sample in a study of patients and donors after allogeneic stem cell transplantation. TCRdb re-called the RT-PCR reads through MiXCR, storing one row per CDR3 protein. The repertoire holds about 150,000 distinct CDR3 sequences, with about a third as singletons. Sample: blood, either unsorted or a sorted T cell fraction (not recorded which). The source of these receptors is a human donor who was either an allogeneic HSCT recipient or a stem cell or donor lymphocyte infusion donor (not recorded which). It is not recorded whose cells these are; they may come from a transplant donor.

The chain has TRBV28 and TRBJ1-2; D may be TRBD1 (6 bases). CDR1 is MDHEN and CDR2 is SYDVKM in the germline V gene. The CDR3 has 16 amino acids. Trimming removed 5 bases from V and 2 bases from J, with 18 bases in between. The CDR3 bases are TGTGCCAGCAGTATTCCATCGACAGGTAGAAACTATGGCTACACCTTC. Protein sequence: CASSIPSTGRNYGYTF.

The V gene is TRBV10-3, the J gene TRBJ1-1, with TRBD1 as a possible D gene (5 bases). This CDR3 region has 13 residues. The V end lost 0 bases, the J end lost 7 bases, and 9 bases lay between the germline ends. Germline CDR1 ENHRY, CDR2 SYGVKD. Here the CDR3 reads CAISESTDNEAFF. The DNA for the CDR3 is TGTGCCATCAGTGAGTCGACGGACAATGAAGCTTTCTTT.